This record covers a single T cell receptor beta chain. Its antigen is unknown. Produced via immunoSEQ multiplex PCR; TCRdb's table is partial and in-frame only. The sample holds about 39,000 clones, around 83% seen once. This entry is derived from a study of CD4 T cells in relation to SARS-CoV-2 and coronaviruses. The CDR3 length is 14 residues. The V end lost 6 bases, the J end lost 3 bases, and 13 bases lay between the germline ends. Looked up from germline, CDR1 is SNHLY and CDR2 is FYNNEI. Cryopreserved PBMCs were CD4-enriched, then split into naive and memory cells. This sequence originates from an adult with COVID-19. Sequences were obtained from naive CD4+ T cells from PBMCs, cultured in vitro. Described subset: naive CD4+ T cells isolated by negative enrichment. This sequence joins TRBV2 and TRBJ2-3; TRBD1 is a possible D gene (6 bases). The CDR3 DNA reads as TGTGCCAGCAGGGGCAGGGGTCCAACAGATACGCAGTATTTT. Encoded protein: CASRGRGPTDTQYF.